Below are 18 T cell receptor beta chains sequenced from a single sample in a study of T cells in Graves' hyperthyroidism and ophthalmopathy. Regions amplified from RNA transcripts were the TCR beta CDR3 regions. Using the HTBI primer set, a first-round RT-PCR was run on the TCR CDR3. Each CDR3 protein gets one entry after TCRdb re-called the multiplex PCR reads with MiXCR. Of roughly 570,000 distinct CDR3 sequences listed, about 43% are singletons. Material: peripheral blood or thyroid tissue (not recorded which). All receptors derive from an adult woman with Graves' disease, either hyperthyroidism or ophthalmopathy (not recorded which).

This chain links TRBV10-3 with TRBJ2-5; D is uncertain. The CDR3 runs to 12 residues. Between the trimmed V and J ends, which lost 8 bases and 0 bases, there was a span of 7 bases. Germline values: CDR1 ENHRY, CDR2 SYGVKD. The CDR3 reads CAIGRYQETQYF. The CDR3 nucleotides read TGTGCCATCGGCCGGTACCAAGAGACCCAGTACTTC.

This clonotype has just a few counts. At one boundary the junction diverges from the germline segment, which might be a read error. This chain uses TRBV7-7 with TRBJ1-3; D unresolved. The CDR3 runs 15 residues. Germline CDR1 reads SSHAT; CDR2 reads FNYEAQ (reference sequence). The CDR3 nucleotides read TGTGCTAGCAGCTTATTATCACCCTCTGGAAACACCATATATTTT. Protein product: CASSLLSPSGNTIYF.

V gene TRBV7-8 combines with J gene TRBJ2-7; D call uncertain. From germline, CDR1 is SGHVS and CDR2 FQNEAQ. This CDR3 has 14 residues. V was pared by 1 base and J by 5 bases, with 12 bases between. The chain's CDR3 is CASSLDRRVHEQYF. The DNA for the CDR3 is TGTGCCAGCAGCTTAGACCGTCGGGTCCACGAGCAGTACTTC.

This clonotype was found a few times. This chain connects TRBV25-1 to TRBJ2-7; D ambiguous. V gave up 7 bases and J gave up 3 bases, with 13 bases separating them. The CDR3 is 13 residues long. The germline CDR1 and CDR2 sequences are MGHDK and SYGVNS. CDR3 sequence (DNA): TGTGCCAGCACCAACCGCGGCCTCTACGAGCAGTACTTC. Translated, it gives CASTNRGLYEQYF.

This clonotype was recorded many times. CDR3: CAISALSGRPYEQYF. DNA for the CDR3: TGTGCCATCAGTGCTCTGTCCGGGAGACCCTACGAGCAGTACTTC. The genes are TRBV10-3 and TRBJ2-7, with D perhaps TRBD2 (6 bases). The CDR3 sequence is 15 residues long. CDR1 is ENHRY and CDR2 is SYGVKD in the germline V gene. V was cut by 4 bases and J by 2 bases, with 15 bases left in between.

The gene calls are TRBV10-3 and TRBJ1-6; D is ambiguous. The V end was cut by 6 bases, the J end by 8 bases, with 11 bases between. Germline values: CDR1 ENHRY, CDR2 SYGVKD. The CDR3 sequence is 13 residues long. The CDR3 coding sequence is TGTGCCATCAGCGGGGATTTGGATTCACCCCTCCACTTT. Translated, it gives CAISGDLDSPLHF.

Remarks on this clonotype: Being one base from a much bigger clone, this may be a read error. It is likely a read error, because the conserved phenylalanine at the end of the CDR3 is missing. The J gene is TRBJ1-1, the V gene TRBV29-1; the D is unclear. V shed 5 bases and J shed 1 base, with 5 bases lying between them. Per the germline V gene, CDR1 is SQVTM and CDR2 is ANQGSEA. The CDR3 is made up of 11 amino acids. CDR3 DNA: TGCAGCGTTTCATGGAACACTGAAGCTTTCCTT. Translating gives CSVSWNTEAFL.

The V call is TRBV10-3, the J call TRBJ1-5; D may be TRBD1 (5 bases). Germline CDR1 and CDR2: ENHRY and SYGVKD. The CDR3 is made up of 14 amino acids. V was shortened by 7 bases and J by 6 bases, with 16 bases between the two germline ends. The CDR3 reads CAIMVAGSGQPQHF. The CDR3, as DNA: TGTGCCATCATGGTCGCAGGGTCGGGTCAGCCCCAGCATTTT.

This CDR3 reads CAWSITETGGSTSGANVLTF. CDR3 DNA: TGTGCCTGGAGTATAACCGAGACAGGGGGCTCTACCTCTGGGGCCAACGTCCTGACTTTC. This sequence joins TRBV19 and TRBJ2-6; 10 nucleotides line up with TRBD1. CDR3 length: 20 residues. V shed 11 bases, J shed 0 bases, and the junction held 19 bases outside the gene matches. Germline V lookup: CDR1 LNHDA, CDR2 SQIVND (reference sequence). The variable domain in full, completed from reference TRBV19 and TRBJ2-6, reads DGGITQSPKYLFRKEGQNVTLSCEQNLNHDAMYWYRQDPGQGLRLIYYSQIVNDFQKGDIAEGYSVSREKKESFPLTVTSAQKNPTAFYLCAWSITETGGSTSGANVLTFGAGSRLTVL.

This chain uses TRBV7-9 with TRBJ2-5, with TRBD2 matching over 8 bases. J gave up 7 bases and V 2 bases, and 9 bases lay outside the gene matches. Germline CDR1 reads SEHNR; CDR2 reads FQNEAQ (reference sequence). The CDR3 loop spans 15 amino acids. CDR3 nucleotide sequence: TGTGCCAGCAGCTTAACTAGCGGTAGGGAAGGGACCCAGTACTTC. It yields the protein CASSLTSGREGTQYF.

The chain combines TRBV7-9 with TRBJ2-7; D tentatively reads TRBD1 or TRBD2 (6 bases each). The CDR3 has 15 amino acids. Germline V CDR1 and CDR2: SEHNR, FQNEAQ (reference sequence). Trimming removed 1 base from V and 5 bases from J, with 15 bases in between. CDR3 DNA: TGTGCCAGCAGCTTAGTTCCGGGGGCGCAAGACGAGCAGTACTTC. Its protein product is CASSLVPGAQDEQYF.

This chain joins TRBV14 and TRBJ1-6; unclear D gene. Trimming removed 0 bases from V and 16 bases from J, with 7 bases in between. The length of the CDR3 is 11 residues. CDR1 and CDR2 from the germline V gene are SGHDN and FVKESK. The CDR3 protein is CASSQDYPLHF. CDR3 DNA: TGTGCCAGCAGCCAAGATTACCCGCTCCACTTT.

There are many counts of this clonotype. CDR3 protein: CASSARKSNTEAFF. The CDR3 coding sequence is TGTGCCAGCAGTGCTAGAAAGTCGAACACTGAAGCTTTCTTT. This sequence joins TRBV25-1 and TRBJ1-1; D is undetermined. Between the trimmed V and J ends, which lost 4 bases and 1 base, there was a span of 10 bases. This CDR3 has 14 residues. From germline, CDR1 is MGHDK and CDR2 SYGVNS.

The V call is TRBV20-1, the J call TRBJ2-5; 7 bases map to TRBD2. Trimming cost V 0 bases and J 5 bases; bases outside gene matches: 3. The CDR3 runs to 13 residues. Germline assignment: CDR1 DFQATT and CDR2 SNEGSKA (reference sequence). This chain's CDR3 is CSARDLAEETQYF. The DNA for the CDR3 is TGCAGTGCTAGAGATCTAGCGGAGGAGACCCAGTACTTC.

The chain links TRBV19 to TRBJ1-2, with D tentatively TRBD1 (5 bases). With 9 bases removed from V and 6 bases from J, the gap between germline ends came to 23 bases. Germline V CDR1 and CDR2: LNHDA, SQIVND (reference sequence). This CDR3 is 15 amino acids long. The DNA for the CDR3 is TGTGCCAGCAGTGAACCGGGACTACGCTTGGATGGCTACACCTTC. This translates into CASSEPGLRLDGYTF.

Concerning this clonotype itself: This may be a read error: a much more frequent sequence differs by one nucleotide. For the CDR3, the DNA is TGCGCCAGCAGCGGGTCGGGGGGGCATGAGACCCAGTACTTC. Its translation: CASSGSGGHETQYF. This chain links TRBV5-1 with TRBJ2-5, with TRBD2 matching over 8 bases. The CDR3 is 14 amino acids. Unmatched junction bases numbered 7, after V lost 4 bases and J lost 5 bases. Germline assignment: CDR1 SGHRS and CDR2 YFSETQ.

V gene TRBV7-9 combines with J gene TRBJ1-2, with 7 positions matching TRBD1. Unmatched junction bases numbered 9, after V lost 6 bases and J lost 5 bases. Germline CDR1 SEHNR, CDR2 FQNEAQ (reference sequence). The CDR3 is 14 amino acids. In DNA form, the CDR3 reads TGTGCCAGCAGTCCTGACAGGGTGGGGTATGGCTACACCTTC. Residues: CASSPDRVGYGYTF.

As for this clonotype: Mismatch with germline at one junction end may stem from a read error. The rearrangement joins TRBV9 to TRBJ2-5; D may be TRBD1 or TRBD2 (5 bases each). Germline V gene lookup returns CDR1 SGDLS and CDR2 YYNGEE. The CDR3 is 13 amino acids. The CDR3 protein is CASSVGDQEAQYF. For the CDR3, the DNA is TGTGCCAGCAGCGTAGGGGACCAAGAGGCCCAGTACTTC.